Listed here are 25 T cell receptor beta chains from one sample, sequenced in a study of T cells in Graves' hyperthyroidism and ophthalmopathy. It was RNA transcripts that yielded the amplified TCR beta CDR3 regions. First-round RT-PCR of the TCR CDR3 relied on the HTBI primer set. TCRdb itself ran the multiplex PCR reads through MiXCR, one entry per CDR3 protein. There are just under 750,000 distinct CDR3 sequences in the sample; around a third occur only once, and around 30% lies in the top ten. Sequencing was carried out using blood. These receptors were taken from a woman aged 40 to 50 with Graves' hyperthyroidism.

This clonotype was observed at least ten times. The rearrangement links TRBV20-1 to TRBJ2-7; D not certain. The CDR3 has 14 residues. Trimming cost V 6 bases and J 3 bases, with 18 bases left between them. CDR1 DFQATT and CDR2 SNEGSKA come from the germline V gene (reference sequence). The CDR3 region has the DNA TGCAGTGCACCGACTCCCGGTGCCAACTACGAGCAGTACTTC. It yields the protein CSAPTPGANYEQYF.

This clonotype was counted many times. The gene calls are TRBV13 and TRBJ1-1; no firm D call. V lost 0 bases, J lost 1 base, and 6 bases lay in between. The CDR3 contains 14 residues. The germline gives CDR1 PRHDT, CDR2 FYEKMQ (reference sequence). CDR3 in DNA: TGTGCCAGCAGCTTAGGCCCGGCGAACACTGAAGCTTTCTTT. Translation: CASSLGPANTEAFF.

The V call is TRBV27, the J call TRBJ2-2; no definite D call. Trimming pared 4 bases from V and 5 bases from J, leaving 8 bases between. Germline CDR1 reads MNHEY; CDR2 reads SMNVEV (reference sequence). This CDR3 spans 13 amino acids. The CDR3 region is CASSYYATGELFF. In nucleotides, the CDR3 is TGTGCCAGCAGTTACTACGCGACCGGGGAGCTGTTTTTT.

This clonotype was picked up many times. The V call is TRBV10-3, the J call TRBJ1-1; D gene ambiguous. Germline loops: CDR1 ENHRY, CDR2 SYGVKD. The CDR3 consists of 15 residues. Trimming removed 3 bases at V and 5 bases at J, with 16 bases between. CDR3 region: CAISDVPIRGTEAFF. The CDR3 DNA follows: TGTGCCATCAGTGACGTCCCAATTCGTGGAACTGAAGCTTTCTTT.

The chain links TRBV10-1 to TRBJ1-3, with a weak D call TRBD1 (5 bases). The CDR3 sequence is 13 residues long. Germline V CDR1 and CDR2: WNHNN, SYGVQD (reference sequence). V was clipped by 5 bases and J by 6 bases, with 11 bases between them. CDR3 protein: CASSWDGLNTIYF. The CDR3 coding sequence is TGCGCCAGCAGTTGGGACGGATTAAACACCATATATTTT.

In its sample, this clonotype was seen a few times. The chain uses TRBV4-3 and TRBJ2-7, with 7 bases aligning to TRBD2. Germline V CDR1 and CDR2: LGHNA, YSLEER. J gave up 3 bases and V 4 bases, and 9 bases lay outside the gene matches. This CDR3 is 15 amino acids long. DNA for the CDR3: TGCGCCAGCAGCCTAGCGCCGGGAGGTAGCTACGAGCAGTACTTC. It yields the protein CASSLAPGGSYEQYF.

This clonotype was seen more than once but under ten times. The chain's CDR3 is CASSLVSGGQQETQYF. CDR3 DNA sequence: TGTGCCAGCAGCTTAGTAAGCGGGGGCCAACAAGAGACCCAGTACTTC. The J gene is TRBJ2-5, the V gene TRBV7-2; 8 positions match TRBD2. The CDR3 sequence is 16 residues long. Germline lookup yields CDR1 SGHTA and CDR2 FQGNSA. Unmatched junction bases numbered 6, after V lost 1 base and J lost 2 bases.

This clonotype was detected many times. This chain links TRBV20-1 with TRBJ1-1; 8 nucleotides match TRBD1. The CDR3 runs to 14 residues. V shed 5 bases, J shed 3 bases, and the junction held 8 bases outside the gene matches. In germline, CDR1 is DFQATT, CDR2 SNEGSKA (reference sequence). The CDR3 coding sequence is TGCAGTGCTTCTAGACAGGGACAGGACACTGAAGCTTTCTTT. This gives the protein CSASRQGQDTEAFF.

This chain links TRBV20-1 with TRBJ2-2; D perhaps matches TRBD2 (5 bases). The ends were cut back, 5 bases at V and 4 bases at J, with 14 bases in the middle. From germline, CDR1 is DFQATT and CDR2 SNEGSKA (reference sequence). This CDR3 has 14 residues. The CDR3 here is CSAPDLRGTGELFF. The CDR3 region has the DNA TGCAGTGCTCCGGACCTTCGGGGCACCGGGGAGCTGTTTTTT.

This clonotype was recorded many times. The V and J genes are TRBV12-3 or TRBV12-4 and TRBJ1-1; D remains unclear. The length of the CDR3 is 13 residues. V was pared by 6 bases and J by 5 bases, with 13 bases between. The CDR3 region has the DNA TGTGCCAGCAGCCGCAACAGTAAAACTGAAGCTTTCTTT. It encodes CASSRNSKTEAFF.

This rearrangement joins TRBV11-3 to TRBJ2-3, with unresolved D. V was cut by 2 bases and J by 2 bases, with 11 bases left in between. The length of the CDR3 is 15 residues. Germline CDR1 and CDR2: SGHNT and YENEEA. The CDR3 DNA follows: TGTGCCAGCAGCTTATTGGCGACCACCACAGATACGCAGTATTTT. This sequence encodes CASSLLATTTDTQYF.

Notes on this clonotype: A much larger clone lies a single base off, so this may be a read error. The chain recombines TRBV24-1 with TRBJ1-1; TRBD1 aligns across 7 bases. CDR1 is KGHDR, CDR2 SFDVKD, per germline. The CDR3 has 16 amino acids. The CDR3 region is CATSDSNRGVNTEASF. The CDR3, as DNA: TGTGCCACCAGTGATTCTAACAGGGGAGTGAACACTGAAGCTTCCTTT.

The sample holds a few counts of this clonotype. J is TRBJ2-5 and V is TRBV6-1, with unresolved D. Germline assignment: CDR1 MNHNS and CDR2 SASEGT. This CDR3 is 15 amino acids long. The V end lost 3 bases, the J end lost 1 base, and 12 bases lay between the germline ends. In DNA, the CDR3 is TGTGCCAGCAGTGATCGCCAGCCACTCCAAGAGACCCAGTACTTC. Amino acids: CASSDRQPLQETQYF.

This clonotype was counted many times. J is TRBJ1-1 and V is TRBV9; D is unresolved. The CDR3 loop spans 14 amino acids. Trimming took off 0 bases at V and 1 base at J, with 7 bases between the two ends. The V gene's germline CDR1 is SGDLS and CDR2 YYNGEE. Written as DNA, the CDR3 is TGTGCCAGCAGCGTAGGGATAGGGAACACTGAAGCTTTCTTT. Protein product: CASSVGIGNTEAFF.

With regard to this clonotype: At one of its ends the junction is not consistent with the germline gene, which may arise from a read error. The chain combines TRBV9 with TRBJ1-4, with D unclear. The CDR3 totals 15 residues. Germline loops: CDR1 SGDLS, CDR2 YYNGEE. The CDR3 reads CASGVSGATNEKLFF. Written as DNA, the CDR3 is TGTGCCAGCGGCGTAAGCGGTGCAACTAATGAAAAACTGTTTTTT.

This clonotype came up a few times. This chain links TRBV19 with TRBJ1-4; TRBD1 aligns across 7 bases. The CDR3 sequence is 14 residues long. V lost 5 bases and J lost 6; bases outside the gene matches: 6. CDR1 LNHDA and CDR2 SQIVND come from the germline V gene (reference sequence). The CDR3 DNA reads as TGTGCCAGTAGTGTTGGAGGGGGCTATGAAAAACTGTTTTTT. Amino acids: CASSVGGGYEKLFF.

The V gene is TRBV3-1, the J gene TRBJ1-1; D not certain. CDR1 is LGHDT and CDR2 is YNNKEL in the germline V gene (reference sequence). V lost 5 bases to trimming and J lost 1 base, with 8 bases between them. There are 13 residues in the CDR3. The CDR3, as DNA: TGTGCCAGCAGCAGGGCCTGGAACACTGAAGCTTTCTTT. Translated, it gives CASSRAWNTEAFF. Full variable domain (outside the CDR3, taken from reference TRBV3-1 and TRBJ1-1): DTAVSQTPKYLVTQMGNDKSIKCEQNLGHDTMYWYKQDSKKFLKIMFSYNNKELIINETVPNRFSPKSPDKAHLNLHINSLELGDSAVYFCASSRAWNTEAFFGQGTRLTVV.

The CDR3 coding sequence is TGCGCCAGCAGCTTGTCCCCAGGGAATTTCGCTGGCTACACCTTC. It yields the protein CASSLSPGNFAGYTF. The rearrangement uses TRBV5-1 and TRBJ1-2; D might be TRBD1 (5 bases). The V end was cut by 1 base, the J end by 7 bases, with 17 bases between. The CDR3 loop spans 15 amino acids. Per the germline V gene, CDR1 is SGHRS and CDR2 is YFSETQ.

This clonotype was counted at least ten times. The chain employs TRBV12-3 or TRBV12-4 and TRBJ2-7; D is undetermined. Trimming cost V 5 bases and J 0 bases, with 11 bases left between them. The CDR3 is 14 residues long. This chain's CDR3 is CASSPLVSSYEQYF. CDR3 nucleotide sequence: TGTGCCAGCAGTCCCCTGGTAAGCTCCTACGAGCAGTACTTC.

This sequence joins TRBV7-9 and TRBJ2-1; D gene ambiguous. The CDR3 has 15 residues. V lost 5 bases and J 0 bases, leaving 11 bases between the germline ends. Germline CDR1 reads SEHNR; CDR2 reads FQNEAQ (reference sequence). CDR3 in amino acids: CASSPLESSYNEQFF. The CDR3 DNA reads as TGTGCCAGCAGCCCCCTAGAAAGCTCCTACAATGAGCAGTTCTTC.

This clonotype was recorded many times. The V call is TRBV9, the J call TRBJ1-2, with 10 bases matching TRBD1. Per the germline V gene, CDR1 is SGDLS and CDR2 is YYNGEE. CDR3 length equals 17 residues. J gave up 8 bases and V 6 bases, and 19 bases lay outside the gene matches. CDR3: CASNVQGQGSGGVGYTF. The DNA of the CDR3 is TGTGCCAGCAACGTCCAGGGACAGGGGTCAGGTGGGGTAGGCTACACCTTC.

With regard to this clonotype: This may be a read error: a much more frequent sequence differs by one nucleotide. The chain carries TRBV7-2 and TRBJ1-5, with D perhaps matching TRBD1 (6 bases). Germline-derived CDR1 and CDR2 are SGHTA and FQGNSA. The CDR3 covers 14 residues. V was trimmed by 2 bases and J by 11 bases, leaving 16 bases between them. For the CDR3, the DNA is TGTGCCAGCAGCTTAACCCCAGGGGTCGGGTCCCAGCATTTT. It translates to CASSLTPGVGSQHF.

This clonotype was picked up many times. This rearrangement joins TRBV7-9 to TRBJ1-5; D gene uncertain. The V gene lost 3 bases and the J gene lost 3 bases, with 3 bases spanning the gap. CDR3 length: 12 amino acids. CDR1 and CDR2 from the germline V gene are SEHNR and FQNEAQ (reference sequence). Here the CDR3 DNA reads TGTGCCAGCAGCTTCCCCAATCAGCCCCAGCATTTT. Its translation is CASSFPNQPQHF.

A few counts support this clonotype. The germline gene is not matched at one end of the junction; a read error may be the cause. CDR3 nucleotides: TGCGCCAGCAGCTTTGAAGGGGTCCAGCCCCGGCATTTT. Translated, it gives CASSFEGVQPRHF. The chain employs TRBV5-1 and TRBJ1-5; TRBD1 might be the D (5 bases). Per the germline V gene, CDR1 is SGHRS and CDR2 is YFSETQ. The CDR3 extends over 13 amino acids. Variable domain in full (rest from reference TRBV5-1 and TRBJ1-5): KAGVTQTPRYLIKTRGQQVTLSCSPISGHRSVSWYQQTPGQGLQFLFEYFSETQRNKGNFPGRFSGRQFSNSRSEMNVSTLELGDSALYLCASSFEGVQPRHFGDGTRLSIL.

This clonotype was counted between two and nine times. The CDR3: CASGRQGSSYEQYF. The DNA for the CDR3 is TGTGCCAGTGGACGACAGGGTAGCTCCTACGAGCAGTACTTC. The chain joins TRBV19 to TRBJ2-7, with 7 positions matching TRBD1. The junction had 7 bases not matched to a gene; V was cut back by 8 bases and J by 0 bases. CDR3 length: 14 residues. Looked up from germline, CDR1 is LNHDA and CDR2 is SQIVND (reference sequence).